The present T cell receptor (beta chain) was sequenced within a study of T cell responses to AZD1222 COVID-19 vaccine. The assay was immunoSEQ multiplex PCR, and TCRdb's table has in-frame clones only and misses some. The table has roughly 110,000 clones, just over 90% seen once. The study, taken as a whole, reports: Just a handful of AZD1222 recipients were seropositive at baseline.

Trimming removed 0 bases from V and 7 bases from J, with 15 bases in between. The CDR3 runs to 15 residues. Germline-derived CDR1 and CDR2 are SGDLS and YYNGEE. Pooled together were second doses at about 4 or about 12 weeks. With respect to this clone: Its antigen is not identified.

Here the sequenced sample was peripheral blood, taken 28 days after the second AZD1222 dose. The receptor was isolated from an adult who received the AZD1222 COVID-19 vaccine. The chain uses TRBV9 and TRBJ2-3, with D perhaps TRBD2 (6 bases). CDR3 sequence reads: CASSVASEHMNTQYF. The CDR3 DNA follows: TGTGCCAGCAGCGTAGCTAGCGAGCACATGAATACGCAGTATTTT.